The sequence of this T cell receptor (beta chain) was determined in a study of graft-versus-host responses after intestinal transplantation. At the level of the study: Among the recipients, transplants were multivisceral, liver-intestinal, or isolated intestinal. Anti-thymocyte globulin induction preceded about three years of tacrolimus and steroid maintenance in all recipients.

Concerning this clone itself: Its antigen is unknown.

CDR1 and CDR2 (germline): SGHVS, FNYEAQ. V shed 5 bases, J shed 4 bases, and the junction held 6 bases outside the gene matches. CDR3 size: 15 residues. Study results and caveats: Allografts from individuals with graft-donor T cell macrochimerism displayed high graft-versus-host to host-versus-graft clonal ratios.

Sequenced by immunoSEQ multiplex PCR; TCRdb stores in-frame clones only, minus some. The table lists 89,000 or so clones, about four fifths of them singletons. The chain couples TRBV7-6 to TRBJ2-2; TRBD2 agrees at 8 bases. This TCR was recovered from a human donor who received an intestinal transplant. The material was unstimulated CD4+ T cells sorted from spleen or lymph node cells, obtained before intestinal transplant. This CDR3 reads CASSPGGRITGELFF. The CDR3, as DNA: TGTGCCAGCAGCCCGGGGGGGAGGATCACCGGGGAGCTGTTTTTT. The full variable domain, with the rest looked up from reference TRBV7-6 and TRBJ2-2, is GAGVSQSPRYKVTKRGQDVALRCDPISGHVSLYWYRQALGQGPEFLTYFNYEAQQDKSGLPNDRFSAERPEGSISTLTIQRTEQRDSAMYRCASSPGGRITGELFFGEGSRLTVL.